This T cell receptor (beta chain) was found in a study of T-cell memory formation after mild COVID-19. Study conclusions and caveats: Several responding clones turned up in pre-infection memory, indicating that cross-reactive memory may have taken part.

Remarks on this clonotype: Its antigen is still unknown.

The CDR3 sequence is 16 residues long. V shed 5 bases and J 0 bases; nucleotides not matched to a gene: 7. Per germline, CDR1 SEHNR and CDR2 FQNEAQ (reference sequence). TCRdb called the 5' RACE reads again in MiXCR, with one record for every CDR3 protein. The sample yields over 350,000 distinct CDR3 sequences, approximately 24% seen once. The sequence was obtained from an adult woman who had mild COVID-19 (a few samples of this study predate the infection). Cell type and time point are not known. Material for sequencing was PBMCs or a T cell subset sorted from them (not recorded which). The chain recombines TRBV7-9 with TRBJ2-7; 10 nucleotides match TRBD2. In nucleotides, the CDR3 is TGTGCCAGCAGCCCCCTGAGCGGGGGGGTCTCCTACGAGCAGTACTTC. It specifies CASSPLSGGVSYEQYF.